Listed below are T cell receptor beta chains from one sample, sequenced in a study of CD8 T cells in Susac syndrome. Via MiXCR, TCRdb re-called the immunoSEQ multiplex PCR reads, giving one row per CDR3 protein. Found here are 180,000 or so distinct CDR3 sequences, over 90% of them singletons; the top ten hold 0.093%. The sample comprised CD4+ T cells from PBMCs. These receptors were collected from a human donor with multiple sclerosis. CDR3s include the opening cysteine and the closing phenylalanine or tryptophan. The order of the fields is clone size, J gene, V gene, D gene, CDR3 protein, CDR3 DNA. D genes are given only for firm matches. Expanded clones get a size class; other rows say once, few or many, or leave the size out.

clone size: .; J gene: TRBJ2-7; V gene: TRBV20-1; D gene: TRBD2; CDR3 protein: CSARGFAFAGGSYEQYF; CDR3 DNA: TGCAGTGCTAGAGGGTTTGCTTTCGCGGGAGGTTCCTACGAGCAGTACTTC
clone size: .; J gene: TRBJ1-6; V gene: TRBV7-9; D gene: .; CDR3 protein: CASSNKQAISLHF; CDR3 DNA: TGTGCCAGCAGCAACAAACAGGCTATATCCCTCCACTTT
clone size: .; J gene: TRBJ2-6; V gene: TRBV29-1; D gene: .; CDR3 protein: CSVEDRTISGANVLTF; CDR3 DNA: TGCAGCGTTGAAGACAGAACCATCTCTGGGGCCAACGTCCTGACTTTC
clone size: .; J gene: TRBJ2-5; V gene: TRBV20-1; D gene: .; CDR3 protein: CSARDPRGSGETQYF; CDR3 DNA: TGCAGTGCTAGAGATCCGAGGGGCTCGGGAGAGACCCAGTACTTC
clone size: .; J gene: TRBJ1-2; V gene: TRBV7-6; D gene: .; CDR3 protein: CASSLSTTGRNGYTF; CDR3 DNA: TGTGCCAGCAGCTTATCGACCACAGGGAGGAATGGCTACACCTTC
clone size: once; J gene: TRBJ2-2; V gene: TRBV5-1; D gene: .; CDR3 protein: CASNLGGLDTGELFF; CDR3 DNA: TGCGCCAGCAACCTAGGGGGGCTGGACACCGGGGAGCTGTTTTTT
clone size: .; J gene: TRBJ1-2; V gene: TRBV29-1; D gene: .; CDR3 protein: CSVVLANYGYTF; CDR3 DNA: TGCAGCGTTGTTTTAGCCAACTATGGCTACACCTTC
clone size: .; J gene: TRBJ2-3; V gene: TRBV30; D gene: TRBD2; CDR3 protein: CAWSVLGSGSTNTQYF; CDR3 DNA: TGTGCCTGGAGTGTACTTGGGAGCGGGAGTACCAATACGCAGTATTTT
clone size: .; J gene: TRBJ1-1; V gene: TRBV29-1; D gene: .; CDR3 protein: CSVQGVNTEAFF; CDR3 DNA: TGCAGCGTACAAGGGGTGAACACTGAAGCTTTCTTT
clone size: .; J gene: TRBJ2-4; V gene: TRBV29-1; D gene: .; CDR3 protein: CSVEAQDKNIQYF; CDR3 DNA: TGCAGCGTTGAAGCGCAGGACAAAAACATTCAGTACTTC
clone size: .; J gene: TRBJ2-3; V gene: TRBV12-3/TRBV12-4; D gene: .; CDR3 protein: CASSFPHTDTQYF; CDR3 DNA: TGTGCCAGCAGTTTTCCCCACACAGATACGCAGTATTTT
clone size: once; J gene: TRBJ2-7; V gene: TRBV14; D gene: .; CDR3 protein: CASSPGTVAYEQYF; CDR3 DNA: TGTGCCAGCAGTCCCGGGACCGTCGCCTACGAGCAGTACTTC
clone size: .; J gene: TRBJ2-1; V gene: TRBV12-3/TRBV12-4; D gene: .; CDR3 protein: CASSFSDDEQFF; CDR3 DNA: TGTGCCAGCAGTTTTTCGGATGATGAGCAGTTCTTC
clone size: once; J gene: TRBJ2-1; V gene: TRBV9; D gene: .; CDR3 protein: CASSPPGLHHNEQFF; CDR3 DNA: TGTGCCAGCAGCCCACCGGGATTACACCATAATGAGCAGTTCTTC
clone size: .; J gene: TRBJ2-3; V gene: TRBV5-4; D gene: TRBD1; CDR3 protein: CASSLGDSYTDTQYF; CDR3 DNA: TGTGCCAGCAGCTTGGGGGACAGTTACACAGATACGCAGTATTTT
clone size: .; J gene: TRBJ1-1; V gene: TRBV18; D gene: .; CDR3 protein: CASSLGQTEAFF; CDR3 DNA: TGTGCCAGCTCACTTGGACAGACTGAAGCTTTCTTT
clone size: .; J gene: TRBJ2-1; V gene: TRBV20-1; D gene: TRBD2; CDR3 protein: CSARRTRNEQFF; CDR3 DNA: TGCAGTGCTAGAAGGACTAGGAATGAGCAGTTCTTC
clone size: .; J gene: TRBJ2-5; V gene: TRBV12-5; D gene: .; CDR3 protein: CATSPGPETQYF; CDR3 DNA: TGTGCTACCTCGCCCGGACCAGAGACCCAGTACTTC
clone size: .; J gene: TRBJ2-5; V gene: TRBV19; D gene: .; CDR3 protein: CASSMARGETQYF; CDR3 DNA: TGTGCCAGTAGTATGGCCAGGGGAGAGACCCAGTACTTC
clone size: .; J gene: TRBJ2-1; V gene: TRBV5-4; D gene: .; CDR3 protein: CASSLPSTYNEQFF; CDR3 DNA: TGTGCCAGCAGCTTGCCAAGTACCTACAATGAGCAGTTCTTC
clone size: .; J gene: TRBJ2-7; V gene: TRBV20-1; D gene: .; CDR3 protein: CSARGGAYEQYF; CDR3 DNA: TGCAGTGCTAGGGGTGGGGCTTACGAGCAGTACTTC
clone size: .; J gene: TRBJ2-2; V gene: TRBV29-1; D gene: .; CDR3 protein: CSVNGAFTGELFF; CDR3 DNA: TGCAGCGTTAATGGGGCATTCACCGGGGAGCTGTTTTTT
clone size: .; J gene: TRBJ2-3; V gene: TRBV15; D gene: .; CDR3 protein: CATTSGLSASTDTQYF; CDR3 DNA: TGTGCCACCACCTCGGGACTTAGCGCTAGCACAGATACGCAGTATTTT
clone size: few; J gene: TRBJ1-5; V gene: TRBV24-1; D gene: .; CDR3 protein: CATSDPDQPQHF; CDR3 DNA: TGTGCCACCAGTGATCCGGATCAGCCCCAGCATTTT
clone size: .; J gene: TRBJ2-7; V gene: TRBV29-1; D gene: .; CDR3 protein: CSVVTRRGYEQYF; CDR3 DNA: TGCAGCGTGGTGACTAGGAGGGGATACGAGCAGTACTTC
clone size: once; J gene: TRBJ2-3; V gene: TRBV20-1; D gene: TRBD2; CDR3 protein: CSARPRRGTSDTDTQYF; CDR3 DNA: TGCAGCGCTAGGCCAAGGCGGGGGACTAGCGACACAGATACGCAGTATTTT
clone size: .; J gene: TRBJ2-5; V gene: TRBV12-3/TRBV12-4; D gene: TRBD2; CDR3 protein: CASSLRRASGGTQYF; CDR3 DNA: TGTGCCAGCAGTTTAAGGAGGGCTAGCGGGGGGACCCAGTACTTC
clone size: .; J gene: TRBJ2-3; V gene: TRBV20-1; D gene: .; CDR3 protein: CSAWTMTDTQYF; CDR3 DNA: TGCAGTGCTTGGACCATGACAGATACGCAGTATTTT
clone size: .; J gene: TRBJ1-1; V gene: TRBV20-1; D gene: .; CDR3 protein: CSARTGAPAEAFF; CDR3 DNA: TGCAGTGCTAGGACTGGGGCACCCGCTGAAGCTTTCTTT
clone size: .; J gene: TRBJ2-4; V gene: TRBV20-1; D gene: .; CDR3 protein: CSARVLAGAKNIQYF; CDR3 DNA: TGCAGTGCTAGAGTCCTAGCTGGGGCCAAAAACATTCAGTACTTC
clone size: .; J gene: TRBJ2-7; V gene: TRBV30; D gene: .; CDR3 protein: CAWSRSPARYEQYF; CDR3 DNA: TGTGCCTGGAGTAGGTCCCCGGCTCGGTACGAGCAGTACTTC
clone size: .; J gene: TRBJ1-3; V gene: TRBV20-1; D gene: .; CDR3 protein: CSARDPASGVYF; CDR3 DNA: TGCAGTGCTAGAGATCCCGCTTCGGGGGTGTATTTT
clone size: .; J gene: TRBJ1-1; V gene: TRBV7-9; D gene: .; CDR3 protein: CASTYWAVNTEAFF; CDR3 DNA: TGTGCCAGCACGTATTGGGCCGTGAACACTGAAGCTTTCTTT
clone size: once; J gene: TRBJ2-7; V gene: TRBV3-1; D gene: TRBD2; CDR3 protein: CASSQVAGGPVEQYF; CDR3 DNA: TGTGCCAGCAGCCAAGTTGCGGGAGGGCCGGTCGAGCAGTACTTC
clone size: .; J gene: TRBJ2-7; V gene: TRBV24-1; D gene: .; CDR3 protein: CATSDHPSAGSSYEQYF; CDR3 DNA: TGTGCCACCAGTGACCACCCCTCGGCGGGAAGCTCCTACGAGCAGTACTTC
clone size: .; J gene: TRBJ1-6; V gene: TRBV5-4; D gene: .; CDR3 protein: CASSPSVSRNSPLHF; CDR3 DNA: TGTGCCAGCAGCCCGTCGGTTAGTCGCAATTCACCCCTCCACTTT